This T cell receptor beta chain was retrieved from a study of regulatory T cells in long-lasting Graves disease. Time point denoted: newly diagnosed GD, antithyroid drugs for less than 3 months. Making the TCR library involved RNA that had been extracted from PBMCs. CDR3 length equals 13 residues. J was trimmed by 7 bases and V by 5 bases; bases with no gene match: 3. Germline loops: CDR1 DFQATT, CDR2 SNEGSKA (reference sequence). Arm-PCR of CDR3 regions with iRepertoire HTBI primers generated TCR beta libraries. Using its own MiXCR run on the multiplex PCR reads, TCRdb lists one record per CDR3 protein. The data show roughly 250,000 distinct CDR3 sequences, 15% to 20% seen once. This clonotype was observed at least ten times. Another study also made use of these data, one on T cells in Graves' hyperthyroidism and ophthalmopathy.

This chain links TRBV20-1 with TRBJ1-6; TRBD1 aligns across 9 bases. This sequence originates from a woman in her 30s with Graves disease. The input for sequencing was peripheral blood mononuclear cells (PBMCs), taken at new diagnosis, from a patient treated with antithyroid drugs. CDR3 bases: TGCAGTGCTGCCGGGACAGGGAATTCACCCCTCCACTTT. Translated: CSAAGTGNSPLHF.